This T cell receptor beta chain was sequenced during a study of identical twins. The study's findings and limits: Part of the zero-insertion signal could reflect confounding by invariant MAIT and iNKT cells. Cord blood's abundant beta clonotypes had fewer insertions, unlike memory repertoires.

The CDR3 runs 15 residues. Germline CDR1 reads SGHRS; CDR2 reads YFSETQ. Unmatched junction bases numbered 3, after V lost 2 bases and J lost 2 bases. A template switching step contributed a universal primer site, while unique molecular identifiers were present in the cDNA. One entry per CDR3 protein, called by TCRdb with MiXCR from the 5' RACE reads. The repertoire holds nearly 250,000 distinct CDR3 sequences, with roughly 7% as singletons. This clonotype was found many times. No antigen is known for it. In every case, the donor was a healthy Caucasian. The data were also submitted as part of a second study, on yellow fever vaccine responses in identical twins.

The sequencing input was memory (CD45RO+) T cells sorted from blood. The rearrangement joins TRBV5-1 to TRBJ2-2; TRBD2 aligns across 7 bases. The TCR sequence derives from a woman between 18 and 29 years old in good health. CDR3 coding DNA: TGCGCCAGCAGCTTACCTAGCGGAAACACCGGGGAGCTGTTTTTT. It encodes CASSLPSGNTGELFF.